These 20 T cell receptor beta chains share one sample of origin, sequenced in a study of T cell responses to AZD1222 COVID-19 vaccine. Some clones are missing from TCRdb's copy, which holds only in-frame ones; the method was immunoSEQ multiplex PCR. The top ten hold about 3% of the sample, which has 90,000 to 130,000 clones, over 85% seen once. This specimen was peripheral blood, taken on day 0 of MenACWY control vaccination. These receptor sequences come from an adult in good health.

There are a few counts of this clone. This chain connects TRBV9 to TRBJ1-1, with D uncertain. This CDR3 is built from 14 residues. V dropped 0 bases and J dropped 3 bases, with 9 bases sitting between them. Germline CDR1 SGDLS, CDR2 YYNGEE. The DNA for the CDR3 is TGTGCCAGCAGCGTAGGGAACGGCCACACTGAAGCTTTCTTT. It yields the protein CASSVGNGHTEAFF.

The CDR3 reads CASRGTVNYGYTF. The CDR3 DNA reads as TGTGCCAGCAGGGGAACAGTTAACTATGGCTACACCTTC. This sequence joins TRBV27 and TRBJ1-2; D unresolved. The V gene lost 6 bases and the J gene lost 1 base, with 9 bases spanning the gap. Germline V gene lookup returns CDR1 MNHEY and CDR2 SMNVEV (reference sequence). The CDR3 is 13 residues long.

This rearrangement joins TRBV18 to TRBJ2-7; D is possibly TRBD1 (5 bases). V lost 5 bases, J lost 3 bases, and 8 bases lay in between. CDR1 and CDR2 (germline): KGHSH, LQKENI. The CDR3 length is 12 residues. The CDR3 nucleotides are TGTGCCAGCTCAGGACATGACTACGAGCAGTACTTC. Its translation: CASSGHDYEQYF.

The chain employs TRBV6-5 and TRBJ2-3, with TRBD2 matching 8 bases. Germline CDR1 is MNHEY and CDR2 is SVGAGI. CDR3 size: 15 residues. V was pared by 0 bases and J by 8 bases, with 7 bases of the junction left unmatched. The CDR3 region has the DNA TGTGCCAGCAGTTACTCGCCCGGGGGGGCCGGTACGCAGTATTTT. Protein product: CASSYSPGGAGTQYF.

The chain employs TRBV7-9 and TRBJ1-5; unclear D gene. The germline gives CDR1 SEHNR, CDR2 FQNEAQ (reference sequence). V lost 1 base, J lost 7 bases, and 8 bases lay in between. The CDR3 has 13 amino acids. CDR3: CASSLGAEQPQHF. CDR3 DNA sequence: TGTGCCAGCAGCTTAGGGGCAGAGCAGCCCCAGCATTTT.

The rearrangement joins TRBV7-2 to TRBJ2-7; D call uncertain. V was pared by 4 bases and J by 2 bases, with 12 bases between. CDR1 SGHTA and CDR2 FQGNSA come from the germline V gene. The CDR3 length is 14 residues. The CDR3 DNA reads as TGTGCCAGCAGCTATACGTACAGAACCTACGAGCAGTACTTC. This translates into CASSYTYRTYEQYF.

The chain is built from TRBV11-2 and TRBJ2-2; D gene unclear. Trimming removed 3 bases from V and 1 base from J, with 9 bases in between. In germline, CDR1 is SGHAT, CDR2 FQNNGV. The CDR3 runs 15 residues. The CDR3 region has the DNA TGTGCCAGCAGCTTGTTTCCACAGAACACCGGGGAGCTGTTTTTT. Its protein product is CASSLFPQNTGELFF.

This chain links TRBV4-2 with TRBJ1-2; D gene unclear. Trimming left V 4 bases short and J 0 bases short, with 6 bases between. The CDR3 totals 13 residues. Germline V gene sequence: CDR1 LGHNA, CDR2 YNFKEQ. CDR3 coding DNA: TGTGCCAGCAGCCGAGGGTCTAACTATGGCTACACCTTC. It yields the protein CASSRGSNYGYTF.

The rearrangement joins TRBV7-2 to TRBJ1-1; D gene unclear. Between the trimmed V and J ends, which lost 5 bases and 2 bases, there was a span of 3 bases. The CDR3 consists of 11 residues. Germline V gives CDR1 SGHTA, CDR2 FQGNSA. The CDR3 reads CASSRNTEAFF. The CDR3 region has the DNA TGTGCCAGCAGCCGTAACACTGAAGCTTTCTTT. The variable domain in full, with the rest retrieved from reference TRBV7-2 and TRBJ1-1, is GAGVSQSPSNKVTEKGKDVELRCDPISGHTALYWYRQSLGQGLEFLIYFQGNSAPDKSGLPSDRFSAERTGGSVSTLTIQRTQQEDSAVYLCASSRNTEAFFGQGTRLTVV.

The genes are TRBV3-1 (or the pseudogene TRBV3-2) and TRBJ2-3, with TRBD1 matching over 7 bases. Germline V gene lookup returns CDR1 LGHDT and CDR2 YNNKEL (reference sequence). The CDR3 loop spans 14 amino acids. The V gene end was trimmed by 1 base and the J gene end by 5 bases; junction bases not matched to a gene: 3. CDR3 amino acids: CASSQGQGGDTQYF. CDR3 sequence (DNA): TGTGCCAGCAGCCAAGGACAGGGTGGAGATACGCAGTATTTT.

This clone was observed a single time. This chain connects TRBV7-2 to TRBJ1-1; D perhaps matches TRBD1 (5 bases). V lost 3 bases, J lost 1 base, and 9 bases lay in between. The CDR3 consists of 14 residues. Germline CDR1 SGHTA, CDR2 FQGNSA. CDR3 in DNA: TGTGCCAGCAGCTTCGACAGATCGAACACTGAAGCTTTCTTT. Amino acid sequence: CASSFDRSNTEAFF. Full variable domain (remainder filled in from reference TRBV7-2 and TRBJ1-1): GAGVSQSPSNKVTEKGKDVELRCDPISGHTALYWYRQSLGQGLEFLIYFQGNSAPDKSGLPSDRFSAERTGGSVSTLTIQRTQQEDSAVYLCASSFDRSNTEAFFGQGTRLTVV.

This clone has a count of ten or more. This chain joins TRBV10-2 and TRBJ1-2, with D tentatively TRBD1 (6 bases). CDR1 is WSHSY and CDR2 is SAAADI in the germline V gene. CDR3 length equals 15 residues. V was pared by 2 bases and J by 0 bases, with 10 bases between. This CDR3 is CASSEVGGPNYGYTF. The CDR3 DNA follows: TGCGCCAGCAGTGAGGTCGGGGGGCCTAACTATGGCTACACCTTC.

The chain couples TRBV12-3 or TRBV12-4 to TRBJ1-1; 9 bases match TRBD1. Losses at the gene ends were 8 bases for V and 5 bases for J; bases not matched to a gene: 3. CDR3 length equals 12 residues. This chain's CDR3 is CASRDRATEAFF. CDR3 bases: TGTGCCAGCCGGGACAGGGCGACTGAAGCTTTCTTT.

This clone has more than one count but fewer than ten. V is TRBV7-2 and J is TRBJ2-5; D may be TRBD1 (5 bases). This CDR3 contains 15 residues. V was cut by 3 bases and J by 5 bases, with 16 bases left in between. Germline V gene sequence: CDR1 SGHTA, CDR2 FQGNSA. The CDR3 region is CASSFRTSPKETQYF. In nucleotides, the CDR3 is TGTGCCAGCAGCTTCAGGACATCACCTAAGGAGACCCAGTACTTC.

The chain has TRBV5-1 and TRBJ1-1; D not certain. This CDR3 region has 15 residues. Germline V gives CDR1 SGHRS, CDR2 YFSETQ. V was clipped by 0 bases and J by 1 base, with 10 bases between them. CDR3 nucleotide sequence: TGCGCCAGCAGCTTGGCTGCGGGAGAGAACACTGAAGCTTTCTTT. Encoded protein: CASSLAAGENTEAFF.

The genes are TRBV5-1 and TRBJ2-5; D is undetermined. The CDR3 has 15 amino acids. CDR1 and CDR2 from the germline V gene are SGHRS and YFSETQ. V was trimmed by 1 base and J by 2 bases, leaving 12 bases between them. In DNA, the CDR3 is TGCGCCAGCAGCTTGTATTTCGGCAGGCAAGAGACCCAGTACTTC. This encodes CASSLYFGRQETQYF.

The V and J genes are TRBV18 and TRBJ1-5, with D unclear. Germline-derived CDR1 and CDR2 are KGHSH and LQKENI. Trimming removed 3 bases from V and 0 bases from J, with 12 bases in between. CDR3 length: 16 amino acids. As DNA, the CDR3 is TGTGCCAGCTCACCTCTCGCGTTTGATAGCAATCAGCCCCAGCATTTT. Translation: CASSPLAFDSNQPQHF.

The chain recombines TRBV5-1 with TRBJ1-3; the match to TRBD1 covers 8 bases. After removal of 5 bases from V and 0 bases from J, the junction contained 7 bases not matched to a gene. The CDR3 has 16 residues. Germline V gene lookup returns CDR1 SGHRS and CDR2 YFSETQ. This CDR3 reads CASRESTGGSGNTIYF. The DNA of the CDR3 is TGCGCCAGCAGAGAAAGTACAGGGGGCTCTGGAAACACCATATATTTT.

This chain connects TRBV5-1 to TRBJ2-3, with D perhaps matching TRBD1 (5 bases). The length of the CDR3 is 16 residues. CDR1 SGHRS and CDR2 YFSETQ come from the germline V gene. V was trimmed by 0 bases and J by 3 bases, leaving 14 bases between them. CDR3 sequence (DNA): TGCGCCAGCAGCTTGGAGGGCAGGGAAGGGACAGATACGCAGTATTTT. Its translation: CASSLEGREGTDTQYF. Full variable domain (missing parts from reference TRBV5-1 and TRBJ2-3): KAGVTQTPRYLIKTRGQQVTLSCSPISGHRSVSWYQQTPGQGLQFLFEYFSETQRNKGNFPGRFSGRQFSNSRSEMNVSTLELGDSALYLCASSLEGREGTDTQYFGPGTRLTVL.

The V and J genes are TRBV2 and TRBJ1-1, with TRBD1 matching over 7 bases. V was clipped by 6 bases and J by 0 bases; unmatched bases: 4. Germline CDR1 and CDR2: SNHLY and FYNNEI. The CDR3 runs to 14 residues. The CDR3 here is CASSPTGLNTEAFF. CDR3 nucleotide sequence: TGTGCCAGCAGCCCGACAGGGTTGAACACTGAAGCTTTCTTT.